This T cell receptor (beta chain) was captured in a study of T-cell memory formation after mild COVID-19. Whole-study context: TCR clusters were mostly confined to one donor each. The study, taken as a whole, reports: The authors did not confirm SARS-CoV-2 specificity of second-wave clones peaking day 37. CM and EM subsets held most contracting CD4+ clones; EMRA held CD8+ ones.

A few counts support this clonotype. As yet, its antigen is unknown. V lost 6 bases and J lost 6, with 12 bases in between. This CDR3 region has 13 residues. Germline V lookup: CDR1 MNHEY, CDR2 SVGAGI. A 5'RACE reaction primed in the constant segment made cDNA libraries of TCR alpha and TCR beta, and these carried sample barcodes and UMIs. Using its own MiXCR run on the 5' RACE reads, TCRdb lists one record per CDR3 protein. The sample includes around 300,000 distinct CDR3 sequences, roughly 18% of them seen just once. This chain joins TRBV6-5 and TRBJ2-1, with D hard to call. Material: PBMCs or a T cell subset sorted from them (not recorded which). The source of this sequence is a man younger than 35 who had mild COVID-19 (a few samples of this study predate the infection). Cell type and time point are not known. CDR3 DNA: TGTGCCAGCAGGGCCGGACCGGGCAATGAGCAGTTCTTC. Its translation is CASRAGPGNEQFF.